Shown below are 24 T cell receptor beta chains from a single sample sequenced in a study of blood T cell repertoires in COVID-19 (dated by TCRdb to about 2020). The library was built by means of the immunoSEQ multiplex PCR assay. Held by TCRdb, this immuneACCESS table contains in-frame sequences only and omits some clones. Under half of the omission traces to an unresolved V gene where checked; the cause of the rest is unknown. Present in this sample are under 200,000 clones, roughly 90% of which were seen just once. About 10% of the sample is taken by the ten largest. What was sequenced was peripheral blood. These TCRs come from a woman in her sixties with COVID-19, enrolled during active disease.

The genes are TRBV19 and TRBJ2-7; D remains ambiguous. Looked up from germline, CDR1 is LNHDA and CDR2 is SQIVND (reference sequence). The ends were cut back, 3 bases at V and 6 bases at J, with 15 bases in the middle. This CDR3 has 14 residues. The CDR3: CASSMPPGIGEQYF. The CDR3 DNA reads TGTGCCAGTAGTATGCCCCCGGGTATTGGCGAGCAGTACTTC. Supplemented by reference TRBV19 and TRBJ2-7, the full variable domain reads DGGITQSPKYLFRKEGQNVTLSCEQNLNHDAMYWYRQDPGQGLRLIYYSQIVNDFQKGDIAEGYSVSREKKESFPLTVTSAQKNPTAFYLCASSMPPGIGEQYFGPGTRLTVT.

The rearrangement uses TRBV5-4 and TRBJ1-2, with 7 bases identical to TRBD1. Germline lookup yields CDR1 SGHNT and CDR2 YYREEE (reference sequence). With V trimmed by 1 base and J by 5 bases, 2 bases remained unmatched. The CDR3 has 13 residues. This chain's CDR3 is CASSLNRGYGYTF. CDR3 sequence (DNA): TGTGCCAGCAGCTTGAACAGGGGATATGGCTACACCTTC.

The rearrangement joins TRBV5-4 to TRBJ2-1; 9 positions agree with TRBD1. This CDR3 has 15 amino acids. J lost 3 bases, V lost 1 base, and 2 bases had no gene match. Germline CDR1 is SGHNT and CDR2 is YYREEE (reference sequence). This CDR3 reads CASSLTDRGYNEQFF. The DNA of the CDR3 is TGTGCCAGCAGCTTGACGGACAGGGGCTACAATGAGCAGTTCTTC.

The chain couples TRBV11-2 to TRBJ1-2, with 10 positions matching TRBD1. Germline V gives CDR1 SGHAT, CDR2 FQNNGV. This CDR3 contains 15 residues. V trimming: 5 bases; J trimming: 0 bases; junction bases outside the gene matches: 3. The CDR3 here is CASSLGQGANYGYTF. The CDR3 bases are TGTGCCAGCAGCCTAGGACAGGGGGCTAACTATGGCTACACCTTC.

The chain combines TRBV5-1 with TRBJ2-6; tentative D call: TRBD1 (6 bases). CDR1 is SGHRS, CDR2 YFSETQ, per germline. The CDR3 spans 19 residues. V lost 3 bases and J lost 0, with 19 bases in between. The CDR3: CASSSTGTSTFSGANVLTF. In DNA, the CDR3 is TGCGCCAGCAGCTCCACCGGGACATCTACCTTCTCTGGGGCCAACGTCCTGACTTTC.

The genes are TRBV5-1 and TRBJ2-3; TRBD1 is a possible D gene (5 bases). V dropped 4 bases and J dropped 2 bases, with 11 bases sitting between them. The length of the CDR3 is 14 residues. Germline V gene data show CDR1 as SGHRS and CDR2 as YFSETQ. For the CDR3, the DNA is TGCGCCAGCAGCCCGGACACGTACACAGATACGCAGTATTTT. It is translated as CASSPDTYTDTQYF.

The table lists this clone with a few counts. The CDR3 loop is CASSFRISLTGETEAFF. Here the CDR3 DNA reads TGTGCCAGCAGCTTTCGGATTAGCTTAACAGGGGAGACTGAAGCTTTCTTT. V usage is TRBV13 and J usage is TRBJ1-1; TRBD1 matches at 7 bases. J gave up 5 bases and V 3 bases, and 15 bases lay outside the gene matches. CDR1 and CDR2 (germline): PRHDT, FYEKMQ (reference sequence). The CDR3 is 17 amino acids.

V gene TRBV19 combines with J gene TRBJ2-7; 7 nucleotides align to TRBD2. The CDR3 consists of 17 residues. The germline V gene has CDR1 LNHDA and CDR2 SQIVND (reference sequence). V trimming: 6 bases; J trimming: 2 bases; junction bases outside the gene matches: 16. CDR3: CASSRGTGREGPYEQYF. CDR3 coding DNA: TGTGCCAGTAGCCGAGGGACGGGTAGGGAGGGGCCCTACGAGCAGTACTTC. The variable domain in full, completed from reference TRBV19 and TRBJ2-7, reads DGGITQSPKYLFRKEGQNVTLSCEQNLNHDAMYWYRQDPGQGLRLIYYSQIVNDFQKGDIAEGYSVSREKKESFPLTVTSAQKNPTAFYLCASSRGTGREGPYEQYFGPGTRLTVT.

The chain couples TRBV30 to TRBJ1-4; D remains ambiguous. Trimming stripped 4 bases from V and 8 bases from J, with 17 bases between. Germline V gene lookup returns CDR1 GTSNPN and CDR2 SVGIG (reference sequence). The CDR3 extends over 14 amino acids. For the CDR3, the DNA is TGTGCCTGGAACCGCGGGCAGGTCGGGGAAAAACTGTTTTTT. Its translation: CAWNRGQVGEKLFF.

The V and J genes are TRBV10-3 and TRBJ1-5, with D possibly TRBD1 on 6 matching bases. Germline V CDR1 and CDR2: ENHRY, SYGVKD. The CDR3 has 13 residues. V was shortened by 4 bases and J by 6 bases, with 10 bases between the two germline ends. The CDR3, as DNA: TGTGCCATCAGTGGAACAGGGAGTCAGCCCCAGCATTTT. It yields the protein CAISGTGSQPQHF.

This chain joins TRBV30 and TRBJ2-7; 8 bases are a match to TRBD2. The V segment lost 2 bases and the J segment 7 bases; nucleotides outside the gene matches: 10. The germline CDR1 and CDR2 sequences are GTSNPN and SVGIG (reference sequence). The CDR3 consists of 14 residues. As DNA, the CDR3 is TGTGCCTGGAGTCTGAAAGCGGGAGTAAGGGAGCAGTACTTC. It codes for CAWSLKAGVREQYF. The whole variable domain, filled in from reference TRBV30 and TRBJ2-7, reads SQTIHQWPATLVQPVGSPLSLECTVEGTSNPNLYWYRQAAGRGLQLLFYSVGIGQISSEVPQNLSASRPQDRQFILSSKKLLLSDSGFYLCAWSLKAGVREQYFGPGTRLTVT.

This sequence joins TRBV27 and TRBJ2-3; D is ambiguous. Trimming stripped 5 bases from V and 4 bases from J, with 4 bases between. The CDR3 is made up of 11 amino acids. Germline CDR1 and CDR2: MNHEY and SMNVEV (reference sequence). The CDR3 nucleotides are TGTGCCAGCAGTCCCTCAGATACGCAGTATTTT. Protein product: CASSPSDTQYF.

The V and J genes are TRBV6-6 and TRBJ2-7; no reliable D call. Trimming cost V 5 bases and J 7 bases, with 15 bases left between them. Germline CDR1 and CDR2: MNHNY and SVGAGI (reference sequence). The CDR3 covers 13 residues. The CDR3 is CASSTGMRAEQYF. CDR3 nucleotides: TGTGCCAGCAGTACCGGAATGCGAGCGGAGCAGTACTTC.

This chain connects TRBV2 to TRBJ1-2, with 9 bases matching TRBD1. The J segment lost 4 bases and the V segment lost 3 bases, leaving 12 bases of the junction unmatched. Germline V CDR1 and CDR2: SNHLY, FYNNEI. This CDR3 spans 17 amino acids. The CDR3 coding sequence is TGTGCCAGCAGTGATTGGACAGGGGCTCCGAACTCCTATGGCTACACCTTC. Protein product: CASSDWTGAPNSYGYTF.

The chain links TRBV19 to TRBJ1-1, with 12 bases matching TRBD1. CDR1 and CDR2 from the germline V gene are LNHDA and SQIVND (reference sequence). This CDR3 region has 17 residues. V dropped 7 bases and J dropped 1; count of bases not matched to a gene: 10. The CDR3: CASTPWGQGAGNTEAFF. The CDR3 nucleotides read TGTGCCAGTACGCCTTGGGGACAGGGGGCTGGGAACACTGAAGCTTTCTTT.

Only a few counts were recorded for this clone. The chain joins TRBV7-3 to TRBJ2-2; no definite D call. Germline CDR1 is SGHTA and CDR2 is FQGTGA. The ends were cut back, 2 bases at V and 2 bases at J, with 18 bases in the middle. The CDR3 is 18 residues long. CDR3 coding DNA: TGTGCCAGCAGCTTAGGTACCCAATACTCCCCAAACACCGGGGAGCTGTTTTTT. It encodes CASSLGTQYSPNTGELFF.

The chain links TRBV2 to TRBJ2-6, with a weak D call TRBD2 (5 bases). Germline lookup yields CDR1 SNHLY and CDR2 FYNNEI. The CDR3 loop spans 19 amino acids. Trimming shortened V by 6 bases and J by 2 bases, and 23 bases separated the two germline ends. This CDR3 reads CASRRIREGVRTGANVLTF. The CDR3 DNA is TGTGCCAGCAGGAGGATTCGAGAGGGAGTTCGGACTGGGGCCAACGTCCTGACTTTC.

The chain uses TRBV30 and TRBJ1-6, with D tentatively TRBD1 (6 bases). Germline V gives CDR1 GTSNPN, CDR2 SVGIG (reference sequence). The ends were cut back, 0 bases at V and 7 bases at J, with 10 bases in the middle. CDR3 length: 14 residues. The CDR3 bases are TGTGCCTGGAGTGTGACCAGGGGAAATTCACCCCTCCACTTT. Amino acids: CAWSVTRGNSPLHF.

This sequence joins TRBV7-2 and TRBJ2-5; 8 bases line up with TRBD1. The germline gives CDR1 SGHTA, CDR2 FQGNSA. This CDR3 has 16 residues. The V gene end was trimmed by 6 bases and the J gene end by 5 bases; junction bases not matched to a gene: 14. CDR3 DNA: TGTGCCAGCAGTTCAGGGTGGCAGGGGGCGCGCGAGACCCAGTACTTC. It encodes CASSSGWQGARETQYF.

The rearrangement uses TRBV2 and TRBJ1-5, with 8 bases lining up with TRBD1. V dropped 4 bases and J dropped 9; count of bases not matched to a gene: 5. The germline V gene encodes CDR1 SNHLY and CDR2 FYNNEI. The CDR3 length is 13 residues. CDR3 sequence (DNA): TGTGCCAGCAGTGGGACAGGGAGATTGCCCCAGCATTTT. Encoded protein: CASSGTGRLPQHF.

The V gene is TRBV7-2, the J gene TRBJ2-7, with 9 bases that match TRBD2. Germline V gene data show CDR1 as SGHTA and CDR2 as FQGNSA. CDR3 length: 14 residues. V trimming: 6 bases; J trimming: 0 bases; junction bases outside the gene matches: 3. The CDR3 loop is CASRASGDSYEQYF. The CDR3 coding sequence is TGTGCCAGCAGGGCTAGCGGGGACTCCTACGAGCAGTACTTC.

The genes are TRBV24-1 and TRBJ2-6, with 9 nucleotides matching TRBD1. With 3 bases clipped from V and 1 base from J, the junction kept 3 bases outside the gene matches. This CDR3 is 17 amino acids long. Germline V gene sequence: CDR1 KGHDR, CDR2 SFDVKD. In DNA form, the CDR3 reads TGTGCCACCAGTGATCCGGGACAGGGTTCTGGGGCCAACGTCCTGACTTTC. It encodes CATSDPGQGSGANVLTF.

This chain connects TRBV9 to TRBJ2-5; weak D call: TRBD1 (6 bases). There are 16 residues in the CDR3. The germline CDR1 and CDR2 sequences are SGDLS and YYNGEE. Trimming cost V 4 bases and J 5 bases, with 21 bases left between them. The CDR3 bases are TGTGCCAGCAGCCCCAGAGGTCAGGGACAAGTGGAGACCCAGTACTTC. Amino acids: CASSPRGQGQVETQYF.

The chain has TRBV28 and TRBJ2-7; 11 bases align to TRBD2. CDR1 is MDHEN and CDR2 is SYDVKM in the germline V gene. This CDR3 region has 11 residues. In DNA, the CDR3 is TGTGTCACTAGCGGGAGCTACGAGCAGTACTTC. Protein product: CVTSGSYEQYF.